This note documents a single TCR beta chain sequence. Assay used: immunoSEQ multiplex PCR; TCRdb lists only in-frame clones, some missing. The data contain around 70,000 clones, nearly 98% of them singletons. The V and J ends lost 2 bases and 3 bases respectively, with 15 bases between them. Germline V CDR1 and CDR2: SGHNT, YYREEE (reference sequence). This CDR3 contains 15 residues. The data were taken from a study of technical replicates of blood from a few donors. This TCR came from a human donor in good health. Sequenced: T cells isolated from PBMCs. This sequence joins TRBV5-4 and TRBJ2-7; tentatively, D is TRBD1 (5 bases). This chain's CDR3 is CASSFDNWGVYEQYF. CDR3 sequence (DNA): TGTGCCAGCAGCTTTGACAATTGGGGCGTCTACGAGCAGTACTTC.